One and the same sample provided the 14 T cell receptor beta chains below, sequenced in a study of T cells in Graves' hyperthyroidism and ophthalmopathy. TCR beta CDR3 region amplification was performed from RNA transcripts. Initially, a first-round RT-PCR of the TCR CDR3 employed the HTBI primer set. MiXCR, applied by TCRdb to the multiplex PCR reads, yields one record per CDR3 protein. The sample lists roughly 360,000 distinct CDR3 sequences, about 14% seen once, with roughly 20% in the top ten. What was sequenced was blood. These receptor sequences come from a young man with Graves' hyperthyroidism that later progressed to Graves' ophthalmopathy.

In its sample, this clonotype is medium-sized. CDR3 bases: TGTGCCAGCAGGCCAGGGGGCACTGAGCAGTTCTTC. Protein product: CASRPGGTEQFF. V is TRBV2 and J is TRBJ2-1, with 8 bases lining up with TRBD1. Germline loops: CDR1 SNHLY, CDR2 FYNNEI. The CDR3 sequence is 12 residues long. V was pared by 6 bases and J by 9 bases, with 4 bases of the junction left unmatched.

In its sample, this clonotype was seen many times. The chain couples TRBV11-3 to TRBJ1-1, with 9 bases aligning to TRBD1. V lost 5 bases and J lost 5; bases outside the gene matches: 6. Per germline, CDR1 SGHNT and CDR2 YENEEA. The CDR3 is 14 residues long. This CDR3 reads CASSPGTGLTEAFF. CDR3 in DNA: TGTGCCAGCAGCCCCGGGACAGGGTTGACTGAAGCTTTCTTT.

The sample holds many counts of this clonotype. Relative to the germline gene, one junction end is altered; a read error may explain this. The genes are TRBV7-7 and TRBJ1-1; D not resolved. The germline V gene encodes CDR1 SSHAT and CDR2 FNYEAQ (reference sequence). This CDR3 is 13 amino acids long. The CDR3 loop is CASSLTEDTEAFF. CDR3 nucleotide sequence: TGTGCTAGCAGCTTAACAGAGGACACTGAAGCTTTCTTT.

The V gene is TRBV9, the J gene TRBJ1-1, with 7 bases that match TRBD1. This CDR3 spans 15 amino acids. Trimming took 3 bases from V and 3 from J; bases not matched to a gene: 8. Germline V gene sequence: CDR1 SGDLS, CDR2 YYNGEE. CDR3 amino acids: CASSATDRTDTEAFF. Here the CDR3 DNA reads TGTGCCAGCAGCGCAACGGACAGGACGGACACTGAAGCTTTCTTT.

This clonotype was seen many times. The V and J genes are TRBV6-5 and TRBJ2-3; 8 bases match TRBD2. This CDR3 has 18 amino acids. Germline CDR1 reads MNHEY; CDR2 reads SVGAGI. V dropped 2 bases and J dropped 2; count of bases not matched to a gene: 12. CDR3 region: CASSYVSSERGYTDTQYF. CDR3 nucleotides: TGTGCCAGCAGTTACGTCTCCTCTGAGCGGGGGTACACAGATACGCAGTATTTT.

The rearrangement joins TRBV5-4 to TRBJ1-5, with D unclear. Germline CDR1 SGHNT, CDR2 YYREEE (reference sequence). V dropped 2 bases and J dropped 7 bases, with 7 bases sitting between them. The CDR3 is 12 residues long. As DNA, the CDR3 is TGTGCCAGCAGCTTTGATGGGCAGCCCCAGCATTTT. The encoded protein is CASSFDGQPQHF.

This clonotype was seen at least ten times. This chain joins TRBV27 and TRBJ1-4, with 7 nucleotides matching TRBD1. Germline V CDR1 and CDR2: MNHEY, SMNVEV (reference sequence). CDR3 size: 14 residues. V gave up 7 bases and J gave up 4 bases; unmatched junction bases: 6. DNA for the CDR3: TGTGCCAGCACCACGGACAGGTATAATGAAAAACTGTTTTTT. It translates to CASTTDRYNEKLFF.

V gene TRBV27 combines with J gene TRBJ1-1, with 12 nucleotides matching TRBD1. Germline CDR1 is MNHEY and CDR2 is SMNVEV (reference sequence). The CDR3 is 14 amino acids. The junction had 8 bases not matched to a gene; V was cut back by 4 bases and J by 11 bases. CDR3 sequence reads: CASSSLGQGAKAFF. The CDR3 coding sequence is TGTGCCAGCAGTTCACTGGGACAGGGGGCTAAGGCTTTCTTT.

This clonotype was counted between two and nine times. The rearrangement joins TRBV12-5 to TRBJ1-5; D is ambiguous. The V and J ends lost 1 base and 16 bases respectively, with 11 bases between them. The length of the CDR3 is 11 residues. Germline V lookup: CDR1 LGHNT, CDR2 FRNRAP. The CDR3 nucleotides read TGTGCTAGTGGTTTGGCCGCTATAATCCATTTT. The encoded protein is CASGLAAIIHF.

The sample holds many counts of this clonotype. V usage is TRBV27 and J usage is TRBJ1-6; no firm D call. The CDR3 loop spans 16 amino acids. The V end lost 0 bases, the J end lost 4 bases, and 10 bases lay between the germline ends. The germline CDR1 and CDR2 sequences are MNHEY and SMNVEV (reference sequence). CDR3 nucleotide sequence: TGTGCCAGCAGTTTATCATCTCGGTGGTATAATTCACCCCTCCACTTT. Encoded protein: CASSLSSRWYNSPLHF.

In its sample, this clonotype was seen a few times. The chain uses TRBV7-2 and TRBJ1-2, with 7 bases that match TRBD1. Trimming removed 0 bases from V and 12 bases from J; junction bases left unmatched: 13. Germline CDR1 SGHTA, CDR2 FQGNSA. The CDR3 spans 15 residues. This chain's CDR3 is CASSLALGKSGQHTF. DNA for the CDR3: TGTGCCAGCAGCTTAGCCTTAGGAAAATCGGGACAGCACACCTTC.

The sample holds many counts of this clonotype. The J gene is TRBJ2-7, the V gene TRBV5-1, with 9 bases identical to TRBD1. Germline CDR1 SGHRS, CDR2 YFSETQ. The CDR3 loop spans 15 amino acids. Unmatched junction bases numbered 6, after V lost 0 bases and J lost 5 bases. The CDR3 reads CASSLEGQGNDEQYF. The CDR3 region has the DNA TGCGCCAGCAGCTTGGAGGGACAGGGAAACGACGAGCAGTACTTC. Variable domain in full (rest from reference TRBV5-1 and TRBJ2-7): KAGVTQTPRYLIKTRGQQVTLSCSPISGHRSVSWYQQTPGQGLQFLFEYFSETQRNKGNFPGRFSGRQFSNSRSEMNVSTLELGDSALYLCASSLEGQGNDEQYFGPGTRLTVT.

The chain combines TRBV5-6 with TRBJ1-1, with D perhaps TRBD1 (5 bases). Trimming took off 3 bases at V and 2 bases at J, with 14 bases between the two ends. CDR1 and CDR2 (germline): SGHDT, YYEEEE. There are 15 residues in the CDR3. In DNA, the CDR3 is TGTGCCAGCAGCTCCGCTTCGACAGCAAACACTGAAGCTTTCTTT. Translating it yields CASSSASTANTEAFF.

Of note for this clonotype: This could be a read error, since a much larger clone is one nucleotide away. The chain has TRBV6-1 and TRBJ1-2, with D hard to call. Germline V gives CDR1 MNHNS, CDR2 SASEGT. The CDR3 covers 12 residues. Written as DNA, the CDR3 is TGTGCCAGCACCTTATGGAGGGATGGCTACGCCTTC. Translation: CASTLWRDGYAF.